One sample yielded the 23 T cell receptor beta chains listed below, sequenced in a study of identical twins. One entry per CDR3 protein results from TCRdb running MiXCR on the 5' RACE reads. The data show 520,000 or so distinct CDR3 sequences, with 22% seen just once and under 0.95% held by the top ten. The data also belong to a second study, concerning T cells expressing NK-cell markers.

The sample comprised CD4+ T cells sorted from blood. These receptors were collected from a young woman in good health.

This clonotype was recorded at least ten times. CDR3 coding DNA: TGTGCCAGCAGCCGGGAAGGAGGTAATTCACCCCTCCACTTT. It is translated as CASSREGGNSPLHF. The chain recombines TRBV6-1 with TRBJ1-6, with no clear D. The CDR3 is 14 amino acids. Per germline, CDR1 MNHNS and CDR2 SASEGT. Trimming took 6 bases from V and 6 from J, leaving 12 bases between them.

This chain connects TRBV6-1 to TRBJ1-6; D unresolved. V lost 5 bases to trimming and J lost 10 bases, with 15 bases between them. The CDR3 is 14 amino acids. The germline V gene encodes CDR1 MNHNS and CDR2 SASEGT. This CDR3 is CASSPRVDGSPLHF. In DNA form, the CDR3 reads TGTGCCAGCAGTCCCCGGGTCGATGGATCACCCCTCCACTTT.

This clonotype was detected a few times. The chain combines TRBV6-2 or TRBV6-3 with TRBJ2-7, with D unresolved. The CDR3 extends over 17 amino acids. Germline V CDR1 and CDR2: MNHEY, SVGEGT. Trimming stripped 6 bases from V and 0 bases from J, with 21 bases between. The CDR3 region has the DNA TGTGCCAGCAGGCGCACTCGTAAAAGAAGGACCTCCTACGAGCAGTACTTC. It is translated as CASRRTRKRRTSYEQYF.

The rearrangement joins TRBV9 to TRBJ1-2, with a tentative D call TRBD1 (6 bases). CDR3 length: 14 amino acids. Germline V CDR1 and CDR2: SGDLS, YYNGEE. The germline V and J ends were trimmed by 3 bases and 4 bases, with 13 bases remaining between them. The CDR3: CASSEGGVPYGYTF. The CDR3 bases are TGTGCCAGCAGCGAGGGGGGCGTACCCTATGGCTACACCTTC.

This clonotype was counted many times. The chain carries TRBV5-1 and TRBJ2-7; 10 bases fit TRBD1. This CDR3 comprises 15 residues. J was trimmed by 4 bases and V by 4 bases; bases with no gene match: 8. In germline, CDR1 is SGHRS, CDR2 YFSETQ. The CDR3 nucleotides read TGCGCCAGCAGCGCACCCTGGACAGGGGGGTACGAGCAGTACTTC. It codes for CASSAPWTGGYEQYF.

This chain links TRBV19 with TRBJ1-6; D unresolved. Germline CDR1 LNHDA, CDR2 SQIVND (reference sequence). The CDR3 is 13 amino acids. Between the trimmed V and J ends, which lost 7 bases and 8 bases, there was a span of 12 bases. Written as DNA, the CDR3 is TGTGCCAGTATGGGATTTGGGGATTCACCCCTCCACTTT. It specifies CASMGFGDSPLHF. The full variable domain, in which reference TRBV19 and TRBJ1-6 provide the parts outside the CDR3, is DGGITQSPKYLFRKEGQNVTLSCEQNLNHDAMYWYRQDPGQGLRLIYYSQIVNDFQKGDIAEGYSVSREKKESFPLTVTSAQKNPTAFYLCASMGFGDSPLHFGNGTRLTVT.

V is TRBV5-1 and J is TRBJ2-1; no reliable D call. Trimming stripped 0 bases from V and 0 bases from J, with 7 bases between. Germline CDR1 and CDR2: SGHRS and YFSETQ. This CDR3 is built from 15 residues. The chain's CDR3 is CASSLAPSSYNEQFF. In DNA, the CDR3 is TGCGCCAGCAGCTTGGCCCCGAGCTCCTACAATGAGCAGTTCTTC.

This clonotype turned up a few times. The CDR3 sequence: CASSFWGEGDNEQFF. The CDR3 bases are TGTGCCAGCAGCTTTTGGGGGGAGGGGGACAATGAGCAGTTCTTC. The rearrangement links TRBV7-2 to TRBJ2-1; possible D gene TRBD2, 7 bases. CDR1 and CDR2 (germline): SGHTA, FQGNSA. V lost 3 bases and J 5 bases, leaving 14 bases between the germline ends. This CDR3 comprises 15 residues.

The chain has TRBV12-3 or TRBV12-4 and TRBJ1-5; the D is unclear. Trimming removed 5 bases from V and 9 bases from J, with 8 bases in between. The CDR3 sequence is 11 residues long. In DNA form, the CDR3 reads TGTGCCAGCAGTCGCGGGTCGCCCCAGCATTTT. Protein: CASSRGSPQHF.

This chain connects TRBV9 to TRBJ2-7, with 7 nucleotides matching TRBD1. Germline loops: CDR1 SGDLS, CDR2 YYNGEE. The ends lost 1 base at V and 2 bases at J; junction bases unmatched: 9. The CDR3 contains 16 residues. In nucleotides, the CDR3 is TGTGCCAGCAGCGTACGCCGGGACAGCCTTCCCTACGAGCAGTACTTC. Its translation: CASSVRRDSLPYEQYF.

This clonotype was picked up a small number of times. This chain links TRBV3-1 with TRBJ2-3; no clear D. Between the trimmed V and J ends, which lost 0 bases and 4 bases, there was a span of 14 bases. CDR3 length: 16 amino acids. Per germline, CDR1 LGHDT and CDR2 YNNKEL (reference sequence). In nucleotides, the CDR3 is TGTGCCAGCAGCCAAGAGGATCCCGGCTGGGCAGATACGCAGTATTTT. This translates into CASSQEDPGWADTQYF.

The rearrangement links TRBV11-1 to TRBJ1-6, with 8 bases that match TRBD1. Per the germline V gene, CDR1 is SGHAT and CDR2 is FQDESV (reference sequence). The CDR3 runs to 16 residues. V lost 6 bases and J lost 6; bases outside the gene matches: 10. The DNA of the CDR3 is TGTGCCAGCAGGTTCCAGGGGGCGAATAGTAATTCACCCCTCCACTTT. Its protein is CASRFQGANSNSPLHF.

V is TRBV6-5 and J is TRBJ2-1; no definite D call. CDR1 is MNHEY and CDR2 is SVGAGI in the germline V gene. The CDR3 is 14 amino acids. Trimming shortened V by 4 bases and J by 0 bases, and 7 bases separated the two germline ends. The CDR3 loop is CASSSESSYNEQFF. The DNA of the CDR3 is TGTGCCAGCAGTTCGGAGAGCTCCTACAATGAGCAGTTCTTC.

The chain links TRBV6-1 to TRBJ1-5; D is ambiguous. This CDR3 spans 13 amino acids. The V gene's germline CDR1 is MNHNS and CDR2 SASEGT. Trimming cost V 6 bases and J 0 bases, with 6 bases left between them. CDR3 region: CASRRNSNQPQHF. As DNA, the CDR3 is TGTGCCAGCAGACGTAATAGCAATCAGCCCCAGCATTTT.

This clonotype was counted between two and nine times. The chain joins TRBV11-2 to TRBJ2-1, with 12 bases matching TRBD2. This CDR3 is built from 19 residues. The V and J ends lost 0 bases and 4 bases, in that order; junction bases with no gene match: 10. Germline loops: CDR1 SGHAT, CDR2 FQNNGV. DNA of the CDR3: TGTGCCAGCAGCTTAGAAGGACTAGCGGGACCGTACATGTACAATGAGCAGTTCTTC. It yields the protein CASSLEGLAGPYMYNEQFF. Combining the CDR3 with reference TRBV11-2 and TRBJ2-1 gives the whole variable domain EAGVAQSPRYKIIEKRQSVAFWCNPISGHATLYWYQQILGQGPKLLIQFQNNGVVDDSQLPKDRFSAERLKGVDSTLKIQPAKLEDSAVYLCASSLEGLAGPYMYNEQFFGPGTRLTVL.

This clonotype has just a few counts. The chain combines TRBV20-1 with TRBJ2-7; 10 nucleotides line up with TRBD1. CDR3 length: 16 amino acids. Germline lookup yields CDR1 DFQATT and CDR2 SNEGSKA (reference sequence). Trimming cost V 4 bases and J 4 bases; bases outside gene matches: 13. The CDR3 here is CSATSSGQGNLYEQYF. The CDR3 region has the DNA TGCAGTGCTACATCCTCGGGACAGGGGAATCTGTACGAGCAGTACTTC.

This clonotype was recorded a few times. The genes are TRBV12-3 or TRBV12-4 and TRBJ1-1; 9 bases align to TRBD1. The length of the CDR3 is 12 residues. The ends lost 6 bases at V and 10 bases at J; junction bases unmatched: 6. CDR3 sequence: CASRDRGLGAFF. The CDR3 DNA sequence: TGTGCCAGCAGGGACAGGGGCCTGGGAGCTTTCTTT.

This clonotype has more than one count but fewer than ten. The CDR3 nucleotides are TGTGCCAGCAGCCTATCCCCTGCGGGGGGATCGCAGTATTTT. This gives the protein CASSLSPAGGSQYF. The gene calls are TRBV7-2 and TRBJ2-3; 8 bases are shared with TRBD2. The CDR3 length is 14 residues. Germline values: CDR1 SGHTA, CDR2 FQGNSA. V gave up 5 bases and J gave up 10 bases; unmatched junction bases: 11. The entire variable domain, with the rest obtained from reference TRBV7-2 and TRBJ2-3, is as follows: GAGVSQSPSNKVTEKGKDVELRCDPISGHTALYWYRQSLGQGLEFLIYFQGNSAPDKSGLPSDRFSAERTGGSVSTLTIQRTQQEDSAVYLCASSLSPAGGSQYFGPGTRLTVL.

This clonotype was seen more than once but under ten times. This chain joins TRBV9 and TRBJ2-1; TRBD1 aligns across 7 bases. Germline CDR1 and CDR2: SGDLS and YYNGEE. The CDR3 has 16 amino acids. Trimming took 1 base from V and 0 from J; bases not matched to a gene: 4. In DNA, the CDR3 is TGTGCCAGCAGCGTATCAGGGGGTAGCTCCTACAATGAGCAGTTCTTC. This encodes CASSVSGGSSYNEQFF.

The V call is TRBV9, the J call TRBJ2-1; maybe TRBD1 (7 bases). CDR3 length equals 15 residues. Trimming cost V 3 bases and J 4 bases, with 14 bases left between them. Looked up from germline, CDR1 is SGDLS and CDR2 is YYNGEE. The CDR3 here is CASSAYQGGYNEQFF. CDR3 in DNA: TGTGCCAGCAGCGCTTATCAGGGGGGTTACAATGAGCAGTTCTTC. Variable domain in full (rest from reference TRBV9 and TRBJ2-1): DSGVTQTPKHLITATGQRVTLRCSPRSGDLSVYWYQQSLDQGLQFLIQYYNGEERAKGNILERFSAQQFPDLHSELNLSSLELGDSALYFCASSAYQGGYNEQFFGPGTRLTVL.

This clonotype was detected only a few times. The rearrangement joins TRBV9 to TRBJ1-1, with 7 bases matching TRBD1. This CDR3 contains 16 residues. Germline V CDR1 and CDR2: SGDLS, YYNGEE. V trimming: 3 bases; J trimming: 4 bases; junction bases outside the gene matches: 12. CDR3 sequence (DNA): TGTGCCAGCAGCGCCGGGACAGTTTACGATAGCACTGAAGCTTTCTTT. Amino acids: CASSAGTVYDSTEAFF.

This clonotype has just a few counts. CDR3 amino acids: CASSFSGGSADTQYF. DNA of the CDR3: TGTGCCAGCAGCTTTAGCGGGGGCAGCGCAGATACGCAGTATTTT. This rearrangement joins TRBV7-6 to TRBJ2-3, with TRBD2 identical over 9 bases. Germline V lookup: CDR1 SGHVS, CDR2 FNYEAQ. With V trimmed by 3 bases and J by 4 bases, 5 bases remained unmatched. The CDR3 is 15 amino acids. The whole variable domain, filled in from reference TRBV7-6 and TRBJ2-3, reads GAGVSQSPRYKVTKRGQDVALRCDPISGHVSLYWYRQALGQGPEFLTYFNYEAQQDKSGLPNDRFSAERPEGSISTLTIQRTEQRDSAMYRCASSFSGGSADTQYFGPGTRLTVL.

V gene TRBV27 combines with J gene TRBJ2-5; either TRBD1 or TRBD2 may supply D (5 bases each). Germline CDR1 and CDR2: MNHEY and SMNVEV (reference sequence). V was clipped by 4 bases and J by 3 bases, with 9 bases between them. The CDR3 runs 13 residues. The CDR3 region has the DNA TGTGCCAGCAGTTCTAGAGGGGAAGAGACCCAGTACTTC. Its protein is CASSSRGEETQYF.